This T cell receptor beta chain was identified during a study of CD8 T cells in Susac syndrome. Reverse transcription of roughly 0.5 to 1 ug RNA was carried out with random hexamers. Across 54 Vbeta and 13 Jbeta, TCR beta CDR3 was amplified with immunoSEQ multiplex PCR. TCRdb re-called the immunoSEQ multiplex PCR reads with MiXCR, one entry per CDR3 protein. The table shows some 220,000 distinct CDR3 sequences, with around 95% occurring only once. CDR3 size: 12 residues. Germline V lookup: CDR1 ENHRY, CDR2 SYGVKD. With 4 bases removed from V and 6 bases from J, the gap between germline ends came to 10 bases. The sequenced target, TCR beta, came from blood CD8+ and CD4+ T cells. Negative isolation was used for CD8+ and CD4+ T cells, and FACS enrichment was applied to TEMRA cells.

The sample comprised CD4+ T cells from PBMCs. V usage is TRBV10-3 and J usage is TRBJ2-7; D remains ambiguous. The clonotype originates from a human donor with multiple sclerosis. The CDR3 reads CAISVGGSEQYF. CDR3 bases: TGTGCCATCAGTGTAGGCGGCTCCGAGCAGTACTTC.